These T cell receptor beta chains were read from a single sample in a study of blood T cell repertoires in COVID-19. The data were produced by immunoSEQ multiplex PCR, yet TCRdb's version contains in-frame clones alone and is incomplete. This repertoire shows 150,000 to 200,000 clones, approximately 85% found once; its top ten account for around 6.9%. Sequenced material: peripheral blood. Receptors were obtained from a man older than 75 with COVID-19, enrolled during active disease. Each CDR3 is given without its conserved first and last residue.

v_call,j_call,cdr3_aa
TRBV19,TRBJ2-7,ASSIGTVNGEQY
TRBV7-9,TRBJ2-7,ASSLTGRSYEQY
TRBV6-5,TRBJ1-1,ASSKSRDRDEAF
TRBV7-2,TRBJ2-7,ASSPGTSGTEQY
TRBV5-8,TRBJ2-3,ASSLAGPAGDTQY
TRBV5-1,TRBJ1-1,ASSFELGLPEAF
TRBV5-1,TRBJ1-5,ASSLSGMGQPQH
TRBV5-1,TRBJ2-2,ASSLFDRGMTGELF
TRBV3-1/TRBV3-2,TRBJ2-3,ASSQPGGPTDTQY
TRBV11-1,TRBJ2-1,ASSPRRTSSDEQF
TRBV3-1/TRBV3-2,TRBJ2-1,ASSQTSGGAGEQF
TRBV10-2,TRBJ1-1,ASSEGDGNTEAF
TRBV7-2,TRBJ2-5,ASSFVSGGAEETQY
TRBV12-3/TRBV12-4,TRBJ1-2,ASSRDRDYGYT
TRBV21-1,TRBJ1-4,ASSKQDTNEKLF
TRBV5-4,TRBJ1-3,ASSFGTAGNTIY
TRBV7-3,TRBJ1-6,ASSPQGGSDSPLH
TRBV27,TRBJ2-1,ASSLFSGGARNEQF
TRBV5-6,TRBJ2-4,ASSSGTGFFQNIQY
TRBV27,TRBJ2-1,ASSFEGAKYNEQF
TRBV6-2/TRBV6-3,TRBJ2-3,ASSALAAGTDTQY
TRBV5-5,TRBJ2-2,ASSLRTGPNRELF
TRBV11-3,TRBJ1-3,ASSTSTEAGNTIY
TRBV19,TRBJ1-2,ASSVETGPYGYT
TRBV7-8,TRBJ2-7,ASRPGSVFYEQY
TRBV7-9,TRBJ2-1,ASSILRRTGGSDEQF
TRBV6-5,TRBJ1-2,ASSYRENYGYT
TRBV6-6,TRBJ1-5,ASSYSRQINQPQH
TRBV2,TRBJ2-4,ASSPQGIAKNIQY
TRBV28,TRBJ1-5,ASSFRTASNQPQH
TRBV6-2/TRBV6-3,TRBJ2-5,ASSFGRQAEETQY
TRBV5-1,TRBJ2-1,ASSSLTPSYNEQF
TRBV18,TRBJ2-7,ASSLREGAEQY
TRBV27,TRBJ2-5,ASSSSGGQETQY
TRBV7-2,TRBJ1-2,ASSSGTSGHYGYT
TRBV11-3,TRBJ1-3,ASSLSLRVGSGNTIY
TRBV2,TRBJ1-4,ASISNEKLF
TRBV19,TRBJ1-5,ASSIARGQGNQPQH
TRBV20-1,TRBJ2-5,SASGSQETQY
TRBV7-9,TRBJ2-7,ASSPRDLSSYEQY
TRBV5-4,TRBJ2-1,AYQDRTYNEQF
TRBV7-2,TRBJ1-2,ASSLGREGYGYT
TRBV2,TRBJ2-2,ASTGHRVNTGELF
TRBV9,TRBJ1-2,ASSANDRGPYGYT
TRBV7-3,TRBJ1-5,ASSLGQNQPQH
TRBV7-8,TRBJ1-5,ASSLYSQLSNQPQH
TRBV19,TRBJ1-5,ASSIGQSSNQPQH